One and the same sample provided the 20 T cell receptor beta chains below, sequenced in a study of blood T cell repertoires in COVID-19. Sequencing was performed with immunoSEQ multiplex PCR; in TCRdb, only in-frame clones are kept and a portion is missing. The data hold some 500,000 clones, with roughly 90% observed a single time. Sequences were obtained from PBMCs or T cells enriched from blood (not recorded which). These receptors were collected from a woman in her thirties or forties who had recovered from COVID-19.

The chain couples TRBV7-2 to TRBJ2-1; TRBD1 is a possible D gene (5 bases). Trimming took 3 bases from V and 0 from J, leaving 12 bases between them. Germline V gene sequence: CDR1 SGHTA, CDR2 FQGNSA. The CDR3 sequence is 16 residues long. CDR3 DNA: TGTGCCAGCAGCTTGTCCGGACAAAGCTCCTACAATGAGCAGTTCTTC. This sequence encodes CASSLSGQSSYNEQFF.

This clone was detected once. The chain uses TRBV19 and TRBJ1-5; 10 bases are a match to TRBD1. Trimming took 6 bases from V and 2 from J; bases not matched to a gene: 13. Looked up from germline, CDR1 is LNHDA and CDR2 is SQIVND (reference sequence). This CDR3 comprises 18 residues. The CDR3 reads CASSPSRDRGGGNQPQHF. The DNA of the CDR3 is TGTGCCAGTAGCCCATCCCGGGACAGGGGAGGCGGCAATCAGCCCCAGCATTTT.

This chain uses TRBV19 with TRBJ1-1; 8 bases match TRBD1. Per the germline V gene, CDR1 is LNHDA and CDR2 is SQIVND (reference sequence). J was trimmed by 4 bases and V by 6 bases; bases with no gene match: 19. This CDR3 spans 18 amino acids. The CDR3 DNA is TGTGCCAGTAGATCCTCCCGGACAGGGCTTAGTCTGGGCACTGAAGCTTTCTTT. Amino acid sequence: CASRSSRTGLSLGTEAFF.

The J gene is TRBJ2-1, the V gene TRBV13; 13 bases match TRBD2. Germline loops: CDR1 PRHDT, CDR2 FYEKMQ (reference sequence). V was clipped by 1 base and J by 4 bases; unmatched bases: 4. The CDR3 sequence is 17 residues long. CDR3 DNA: TGTGCCAGCAGCTTAGAAACTAGCGGGAGGGATTACAATGAGCAGTTCTTC. Translated, it gives CASSLETSGRDYNEQFF.

The table lists this clone with a count of one. The chain couples TRBV19 to TRBJ2-7, with TRBD2 matching over 11 bases. The CDR3 sequence is 15 residues long. V was clipped by 4 bases and J by 5 bases; unmatched bases: 7. Germline V gene lookup returns CDR1 LNHDA and CDR2 SQIVND (reference sequence). The CDR3 DNA is TGTGCCAGTAGTAGGCTAGCGGGAGGTCTCGACGAGCAGTACTTC. Amino acid sequence: CASSRLAGGLDEQYF. Together with reference TRBV19 and TRBJ2-7, the CDR3 gives the full variable domain: DGGITQSPKYLFRKEGQNVTLSCEQNLNHDAMYWYRQDPGQGLRLIYYSQIVNDFQKGDIAEGYSVSREKKESFPLTVTSAQKNPTAFYLCASSRLAGGLDEQYFGPGTRLTVT.

The chain joins TRBV19 to TRBJ2-1; 10 bases align to TRBD2. Per germline, CDR1 LNHDA and CDR2 SQIVND (reference sequence). The CDR3 has 14 amino acids. Unmatched junction bases numbered 7, after V lost 7 bases and J lost 7 bases. The DNA of the CDR3 is TGTGCCAGTACACTAGCGGGAAGGGGAAATGAGCAGTTCTTC. It encodes CASTLAGRGNEQFF.

This clone was observed a single time. The rearrangement uses TRBV7-2 and TRBJ1-1; 7 positions match TRBD1. Germline values: CDR1 SGHTA, CDR2 FQGNSA. The length of the CDR3 is 14 residues. Trimming at V came to 1 base and at J to 10 bases, leaving 9 bases not matched to a gene. This CDR3 reads CASSLGGNPGGAFF. As DNA, the CDR3 is TGTGCCAGCAGCTTAGGAGGGAATCCAGGGGGAGCTTTCTTT.

CDR3 nucleotide sequence: TGTGCCAGCAGCCGCGACAGGGACACTGAAGCTTTCTTT. It translates to CASSRDRDTEAFF. The V and J genes are TRBV7-8 and TRBJ1-1; 7 nucleotides match TRBD1. CDR1 SGHVS and CDR2 FQNEAQ come from the germline V gene. This CDR3 is built from 13 residues. Trimming removed 5 bases from V and 3 bases from J; junction bases left unmatched: 3. Full variable domain (missing parts from reference TRBV7-8 and TRBJ1-1): GAGVSQSPRYKVAKRGQDVALRCDPISGHVSLFWYQQALGQGPEFLTYFQNEAQLDKSGLPSDRFFAERPEGSVSTLKIQRTQQEDSAVYLCASSRDRDTEAFFGQGTRLTVV.

Worth noting for this clone: One junction end disagrees with the germline gene, perhaps due to a read error. The gene calls are TRBV2 and TRBJ1-6; perhaps TRBD1 as D (5 bases). Germline V gene lookup returns CDR1 SNHLY and CDR2 FYNNEI. This CDR3 has 12 residues. This CDR3 reads CASKQDNSPLHF. The CDR3 bases are TGTGCCAGCAAACAGGATAACTCACCCCTCCACTTT.

The CDR3 DNA reads as TGTGCCACCAGGCGGGAGGGCTCCTACGAGCAGTACTTC. Protein sequence: CATRREGSYEQYF. This chain links TRBV24-1 with TRBJ2-7; 9 nucleotides agree with TRBD2. Trimming cost V 7 bases and J 0 bases; bases outside gene matches: 0. Germline CDR1 reads KGHDR; CDR2 reads SFDVKD. The CDR3 contains 13 residues.

The chain links TRBV2 to TRBJ1-2; 8 positions match TRBD1. Germline-derived CDR1 and CDR2 are SNHLY and FYNNEI. The CDR3 length is 15 residues. Trimming removed 6 bases from V and 6 bases from J; junction bases left unmatched: 12. CDR3 DNA sequence: TGTGCCAGCAGGCTTACAGGGGGTTGGAACGATGGCTACACCTTC. It yields the protein CASRLTGGWNDGYTF.

J is TRBJ1-2 and V is TRBV27, with 11 positions matching TRBD1. Looked up from germline, CDR1 is MNHEY and CDR2 is SMNVEV (reference sequence). The CDR3 is made up of 14 amino acids. The V segment lost 3 bases and the J segment 8 bases; nucleotides outside the gene matches: 5. The DNA for the CDR3 is TGTGCCAGCAGTTTGGACAGGGGGCCGGGGGGCTACACCTTC. Amino acid sequence: CASSLDRGPGGYTF.

This sequence joins TRBV5-1 and TRBJ2-7, with D perhaps TRBD1 (6 bases). The CDR3 is made up of 14 amino acids. V dropped 3 bases and J dropped 2 bases, with 12 bases sitting between them. The germline gives CDR1 SGHRS, CDR2 YFSETQ. CDR3 nucleotides: TGCGCCAGCAGCTGGCACGGGACAACCTACGAGCAGTACTTC. Protein: CASSWHGTTYEQYF.

The chain combines TRBV11-2 with TRBJ1-1, with a possible D match to TRBD1 (6 bases). The CDR3 covers 13 residues. V was clipped by 5 bases and J by 5 bases, with 12 bases between them. CDR1 SGHAT and CDR2 FQNNGV come from the germline V gene. The CDR3 spells CASSEGVGTEAFF. CDR3 sequence (DNA): TGTGCCAGCAGCGAGGGGGTCGGGACTGAAGCTTTCTTT. The entire variable domain, with the rest obtained from reference TRBV11-2 and TRBJ1-1, is as follows: EAGVAQSPRYKIIEKRQSVAFWCNPISGHATLYWYQQILGQGPKLLIQFQNNGVVDDSQLPKDRFSAERLKGVDSTLKIQPAKLEDSAVYLCASSEGVGTEAFFGQGTRLTVV.

The chain has TRBV10-3 and TRBJ2-7, with D tentatively TRBD2 (5 bases). The germline V gene has CDR1 ENHRY and CDR2 SYGVKD. Trimming removed 2 bases at V and 2 bases at J, with 16 bases between. The CDR3 covers 16 residues. CDR3 residues: CAISEPAGDYPYEQYF. CDR3 DNA sequence: TGTGCCATCAGTGAGCCGGCAGGTGACTATCCCTACGAGCAGTACTTC.

V and J are TRBV18 and TRBJ1-1; 7 nucleotides match TRBD1. V trimming: 6 bases; J trimming: 6 bases; junction bases outside the gene matches: 7. CDR1 is KGHSH, CDR2 LQKENI, per germline. The CDR3 loop spans 13 amino acids. DNA of the CDR3: TGTGCCAGCTCGGGGACAGTCAGGGCTGAAGCTTTCTTT. Translation: CASSGTVRAEAFF.

The gene calls are TRBV6-5 and TRBJ1-1; D unresolved. The CDR3 consists of 16 residues. Trimming cost V 2 bases and J 0 bases, with 13 bases left between them. From germline, CDR1 is MNHEY and CDR2 SVGAGI. The chain's CDR3 is CASSYNSFSMNTEAFF. The CDR3 DNA reads as TGTGCCAGCAGTTACAACTCATTTTCAATGAACACTGAAGCTTTCTTT.

This clone was seen just once. This chain links TRBV27 with TRBJ1-5, with 9 bases aligning to TRBD1. The germline gives CDR1 MNHEY, CDR2 SMNVEV (reference sequence). The CDR3 is 12 residues long. This CDR3 reads CATSTGGQPQHF. Written as DNA, the CDR3 is TGTGCTACATCGACAGGGGGTCAGCCCCAGCATTTT.

The rearrangement joins TRBV27 to TRBJ1-6, with 9 nucleotides matching TRBD1. Trimming cost V 0 bases and J 10 bases; bases outside gene matches: 7. The CDR3 runs 16 residues. Germline assignment: CDR1 MNHEY and CDR2 SMNVEV (reference sequence). The CDR3 sequence: CASSLSQGARGSPLHF. CDR3 sequence (DNA): TGTGCCAGCAGTTTATCACAGGGGGCCCGGGGGTCACCCCTCCACTTT.

The chain couples TRBV5-1 to TRBJ1-3; maybe TRBD1 (6 bases). V lost 0 bases and J lost 0, with 10 bases in between. The germline gives CDR1 SGHRS, CDR2 YFSETQ. The CDR3 is 16 amino acids. The CDR3 bases are TGCGCCAGCAGCTTGGGACAGGCTACCTCTGGAAACACCATATATTTT. Protein: CASSLGQATSGNTIYF.